This T cell receptor beta chain derives from a study of T-cell reconstitution after alpha-beta-depleted transplantation in children. CDR1 and CDR2 (germline): LGHNA, YSLEER. The CDR3 extends over 15 amino acids. V dropped 1 base and J dropped 0 bases, with 6 bases sitting between them. The authors prepared the TCRbeta library with unique molecular identifiers. TCRdb recomputed calls from the PCR reads with MiXCR, one row per CDR3 protein. The sample holds around 270,000 distinct CDR3 sequences, roughly a tenth seen once. Here the sequenced sample was PBMCs, taken before TCRalphabeta/CD19-depleted stem cell transplant. The rearrangement uses TRBV4-3 and TRBJ2-2, with a possible D match to TRBD1 (5 bases). This TCR was recovered from a boy under two years old with acute myeloid leukemia, due to receive a stem cell transplant. Here the CDR3 reads CASSQGTPNTGELFF. As DNA, the CDR3 is TGCGCCAGCAGCCAAGGGACACCGAACACCGGGGAGCTGTTTTTT.